In this sample, the clone carrying this T cell receptor (beta chain) turned up once. This sample was taken from a study of cytomegalovirus exposure and HLA in healthy donors. It was with 60 Vbeta and 13 Jbeta primers that the PCR ran. Clones were read by immunoSEQ multiplex PCR, and TCRdb kept only the in-frame ones, dropping some. The sample has 120,000 or so clones, more than 60% seen once. What was sequenced was PBMCs. The receptor's source is a woman aged 45-59 years in good health and CMV-seropositive.

The CDR3 DNA reads as TGTGCCTCGGGACAGGGGGCAGGAAACACCATATATTTT. It encodes CASGQGAGNTIYF. The genes are TRBV30 and TRBJ1-3, with 12 nucleotides matching TRBD1. Losses at the gene ends were 7 bases for V and 4 bases for J; bases not matched to a gene: 2. Germline V gives CDR1 GTSNPN, CDR2 SVGIG (reference sequence). The CDR3 consists of 13 residues.